This T cell receptor (beta chain) was observed in a study of siplizumab effects on memory and regulatory T cells. General study points: Proliferating Tregs from siplizumab cultures lacked functional confirmation of suppression. Alloreactive CD4+ clones that could be mapped were on average approximately 69% Treg-derived with siplizumab, against roughly 27% in controls.

With regard to this clone: Its antigen is not identified.

Approximately 100,000 TCR templates per sample were assayed. TCRdb's table, derived via immunoSEQ multiplex PCR, lists solely in-frame clones and lacks some. The sample consists of roughly 92,000 clones, about 93% of them appearing once. Germline CDR1 reads SGDLS; CDR2 reads YYNGEE. The CDR3 spans 16 residues. The V segment lost 4 bases and the J segment 3 bases; nucleotides outside the gene matches: 7. The chain links TRBV9 to TRBJ2-3; TRBD2 aligns across 11 bases. The source is a human donor in good health. Sequencing used non-Treg CD4+ T cells sorted from blood. The CDR3 nucleotides are TGTGCCAGCAGCCCCCAGGGGACTAGCGGTACAGATACGCAGTATTTT. Translation gives CASSPQGTSGTDTQYF.